A single sample is the source of the 20 T cell receptor beta chains below, sequenced in a study of sequential checkpoint blockade in melanoma. Stated treatment: randomized to nivolumab then ipilimumab (arm A) or the reverse (arm B). Method: immunoSEQ multiplex PCR; TCRdb's copy keeps in-frame clones and lacks some. Of under 12,000 clones listed, 78% are singletons. The source material was CD8+ T cells sorted from blood (inferred from file names), sampled from a patient given nivolumab and ipilimumab in sequence. Source of these receptors: a human donor with melanoma.

This chain links TRBV27 with TRBJ2-7, with D possibly matching TRBD1 (6 bases). V lost 5 bases to trimming and J lost 9 bases, with 20 bases between them. Germline CDR1 and CDR2: MNHEY and SMNVEV (reference sequence). This CDR3 is built from 14 residues. CDR3 sequence reads: CASSLGHPAWGQYF. CDR3 DNA sequence: TGTGCCAGCAGTCTGGGACACCCAGCCTGGGGGCAGTACTTC.

This clone was seen more than once but under ten times. The chain recombines TRBV9 with TRBJ2-5; a weak D match, TRBD2 (7 bases). Germline V gene sequence: CDR1 SGDLS, CDR2 YYNGEE. V lost 0 bases to trimming and J lost 2 bases, with 11 bases between them. This CDR3 is 15 amino acids long. Here the CDR3 DNA reads TGTGCCAGCAGCGTAGATGCGGGGGCTCAAGAGACCCAGTACTTC. Translated: CASSVDAGAQETQYF.

This chain uses TRBV7-2 with TRBJ2-2; D may be TRBD1 (6 bases). Germline CDR1 and CDR2: SGHTA and FQGNSA. This CDR3 has 18 amino acids. V lost 1 base, J lost 6 bases, and 21 bases lay in between. CDR3 protein: CASSLVRDRRAVPGELFF. CDR3 in DNA: TGTGCCAGCAGCTTAGTACGCGACAGGCGGGCTGTACCCGGGGAGCTGTTTTTT.

This chain joins TRBV28 and TRBJ1-1, with D possibly being TRBD1 (6 bases). This CDR3 contains 14 residues. The germline CDR1 and CDR2 sequences are MDHEN and SYDVKM. Trimming stripped 1 base from V and 3 bases from J, with 9 bases between. This CDR3 is CASSLLGADTEAFF. DNA for the CDR3: TGTGCCAGCAGTTTATTGGGGGCGGACACTGAAGCTTTCTTT.

This chain connects TRBV27 to TRBJ1-2; D gene ambiguous. The CDR3 spans 16 residues. CDR1 is MNHEY and CDR2 is SMNVEV in the germline V gene (reference sequence). Trimming shortened V by 4 bases and J by 0 bases, and 15 bases separated the two germline ends. The CDR3 here is CASSSSWQRPNYGYTF. In DNA form, the CDR3 reads TGTGCCAGCAGTTCATCCTGGCAGCGGCCTAACTATGGCTACACCTTC.

The chain combines TRBV13 with TRBJ2-2, with 7 bases identical to TRBD2. The V segment lost 5 bases and the J segment 3 bases; nucleotides outside the gene matches: 9. Germline CDR1 and CDR2: PRHDT and FYEKMQ (reference sequence). The CDR3 extends over 16 amino acids. CDR3 nucleotide sequence: TGTGCCAGCAGCGGGGGGGAGTTGGGGGACACCGGGGAGCTGTTTTTT. Its protein product is CASSGGELGDTGELFF.

The sample holds a few counts of this clone. This chain uses TRBV10-3 with TRBJ2-6, with TRBD1 matching 8 bases. The CDR3 consists of 17 residues. Germline CDR1 ENHRY, CDR2 SYGVKD. V lost 6 bases, J lost 2 bases, and 9 bases stayed unmatched. The CDR3 bases are TGTGCCATCAGGCCACTGACAGGGGCAGCTGGGGCCAACGTCCTGACTTTC. The encoded protein is CAIRPLTGAAGANVLTF.

This clone was seen just once. V usage is TRBV7-3 and J usage is TRBJ2-1, with a tentative D call TRBD2 (6 bases). The CDR3 covers 17 residues. Trimming cost V 3 bases and J 3 bases, with 18 bases left between them. Germline assignment: CDR1 SGHTA and CDR2 FQGTGA. The CDR3 DNA is TGTGCCAGCAGCTTGGACCCGTTCTTGGGAGGCTACAATGAGCAGTTCTTC. This encodes CASSLDPFLGGYNEQFF.

CDR3 region: CASSLGPGQGNTGELFF. CDR3 nucleotides: TGCGCCAGCAGCTTGGGACCGGGACAGGGAAACACCGGGGAGCTGTTTTTT. The gene calls are TRBV5-1 and TRBJ2-2; 9 nucleotides agree with TRBD1. From germline, CDR1 is SGHRS and CDR2 YFSETQ. Trimming removed 0 bases from V and 2 bases from J; junction bases left unmatched: 5. CDR3 length: 17 amino acids.

The J gene is TRBJ2-3, the V gene TRBV9, with a weak D call TRBD2 (6 bases). The germline V and J ends were trimmed by 3 bases and 4 bases, with 24 bases remaining between them. The CDR3 covers 18 residues. CDR1 and CDR2 from the germline V gene are SGDLS and YYNGEE. The CDR3 nucleotides are TGTGCCAGCAGCGCCGAGATATCTGGGGCGGGGTGGGCAGATACGCAGTATTTT. As protein: CASSAEISGAGWADTQYF.

This clone was seen a single time. J is TRBJ1-5 and V is TRBV7-8; D remains unclear. V shed 1 base and J shed 5 bases, with 9 bases lying between them. The CDR3 sequence is 14 residues long. The germline gives CDR1 SGHVS, CDR2 FQNEAQ. The CDR3 spells CASSLEASHQPQHF. The CDR3 coding sequence is TGTGCCAGCAGCTTAGAAGCTTCGCATCAGCCCCAGCATTTT. The full variable domain, its missing parts supplied by reference TRBV7-8 and TRBJ1-5, is GAGVSQSPRYKVAKRGQDVALRCDPISGHVSLFWYQQALGQGPEFLTYFQNEAQLDKSGLPSDRFFAERPEGSVSTLKIQRTQQEDSAVYLCASSLEASHQPQHFGDGTRLSIL.

There are a few counts of this clone. The J gene is TRBJ1-1, the V gene TRBV20-1; possible D gene TRBD1, 5 bases. Per the germline V gene, CDR1 is DFQATT and CDR2 is SNEGSKA (reference sequence). The V and J ends lost 6 bases and 7 bases respectively, with 12 bases between them. This CDR3 has 11 amino acids. The CDR3 DNA is TGCAGTGCCGGCAGGGAGGTTGAAGCTTTCTTT. Protein product: CSAGREVEAFF.

The V call is TRBV5-1, the J call TRBJ1-2; 9 nucleotides line up with TRBD1. Germline loops: CDR1 SGHRS, CDR2 YFSETQ. With V trimmed by 3 bases and J by 3 bases, 3 bases remained unmatched. This CDR3 is 14 amino acids long. The CDR3 loop is CASSWDREYYGYTF. DNA for the CDR3: TGCGCCAGCAGCTGGGACAGGGAGTACTATGGCTACACCTTC.

The table lists this clone with a few counts. The V gene is TRBV6-5, the J gene TRBJ1-5, with D unclear. Trimming removed 0 bases at V and 2 bases at J, with 8 bases between. CDR1 is MNHEY and CDR2 is SVGAGI in the germline V gene. The CDR3 has 15 residues. The CDR3 DNA reads TGTGCCAGCAGTTACTCGCCAGAAGGCAATCAGCCCCAGCATTTT. It codes for CASSYSPEGNQPQHF.

The rearrangement links TRBV19 to TRBJ1-1; 7 bases agree with TRBD1. The germline gives CDR1 LNHDA, CDR2 SQIVND (reference sequence). The J segment lost 4 bases and the V segment lost 5 bases, leaving 7 bases of the junction unmatched. The CDR3 spans 14 residues. This chain's CDR3 is CASSPETGITEAFF. The CDR3 DNA is TGTGCCAGTAGTCCCGAGACAGGGATCACTGAAGCTTTCTTT.

As DNA, the CDR3 is TGTGCCAGCAGTGAAGTAGGGGCCCTAAATAAGGCTTTCTTT. This codes for CASSEVGALNKAFF. The V call is TRBV6-1, the J call TRBJ1-1; maybe TRBD1 (5 bases). V was trimmed by 1 base and J by 11 bases, leaving 17 bases between them. This CDR3 contains 14 residues. CDR1 is MNHNS, CDR2 SASEGT, per germline.

This chain links TRBV5-6 with TRBJ1-3, with D uncertain. Deletions cut 0 bases from V and 0 bases from J, with 10 bases between. Per germline, CDR1 SGHDT and CDR2 YYEEEE. The length of the CDR3 is 16 residues. This CDR3 reads CASSLESYSSGNTIYF. The CDR3 region has the DNA TGTGCCAGCAGCTTGGAGTCCTACTCCTCTGGAAACACCATATATTTT.

For this clone: Other DNA sequences in the sample encode the same CDR3. This chain connects TRBV19 to TRBJ2-1, with D possibly being TRBD1 (6 bases). CDR3 size: 15 residues. V was pared by 3 bases and J by 0 bases, with 9 bases between. CDR1 LNHDA and CDR2 SQIVND come from the germline V gene (reference sequence). The CDR3 is CASSIGTTSYNEQFF. The DNA of the CDR3 is TGTGCCAGTAGTATTGGGACAACCTCCTACAATGAGCAGTTCTTC.

This chain uses TRBV28 with TRBJ2-7; D gene uncertain. With 1 base removed from V and 1 base from J, the gap between germline ends came to 20 bases. This CDR3 is built from 18 residues. Germline CDR1 reads MDHEN; CDR2 reads SYDVKM. Here the CDR3 DNA reads TGTGCCAGCAGTTTATTCCCCCCTATGACATCGGAATCCTACGAGCAGTACTTC. This sequence encodes CASSLFPPMTSESYEQYF.

The rearrangement uses TRBV28 and TRBJ2-5; 8 nucleotides align to TRBD1. The CDR3 length is 14 residues. In germline, CDR1 is MDHEN, CDR2 SYDVKM. Trimming cost V 5 bases and J 3 bases; bases outside gene matches: 5. The DNA of the CDR3 is TGTGCCAGCAGTCCCAACAGGGGGAAAGAGACCCAGTACTTC. It is translated as CASSPNRGKETQYF.